This is a list of T cell receptor beta chains from one sample in a study of cytomegalovirus exposure and HLA in healthy donors. Assay used: immunoSEQ multiplex PCR; TCRdb lists only in-frame clones, some missing. The sample contains 140,000 to 150,000 clones, roughly 72% of which appear only once. The specimen was PBMCs. Every receptor here comes from a man aged 40-55 years in good health and CMV-seronegative. The CDR3 runs from the conserved cysteine through the conserved F or W. The D gene is left open where the match is weak. Clone size is shown for a subset of rows, as once, few, many or a class of expanded clone.

D gene: NA
clone size: NA
V gene: TRBV13
J gene: TRBJ2-3
CDR3 DNA: TGTGCCAGCAGCTATATGACAGCGACAGATACGCAGTATTTT
CDR3 protein: CASSYMTATDTQYF

D gene: TRBD1
clone size: NA
V gene: TRBV7-9
J gene: TRBJ2-5
CDR3 DNA: TGTGCCAGCGACAGGGGGCCCGAGACCCAGTACTTC
CDR3 protein: CASDRGPETQYF

D gene: TRBD2
clone size: NA
V gene: TRBV2
J gene: TRBJ2-7
CDR3 DNA: TGTGCCAGCAGTGAAGCATCTAGCGGGAGCTACCCCTACGAGCAGTACTTC
CDR3 protein: CASSEASSGSYPYEQYF

D gene: NA
clone size: NA
V gene: TRBV18
J gene: TRBJ1-2
CDR3 DNA: TGTGCCAGCTCACCAGAGGCCGGAAGCCGCGGCTACACCTTC
CDR3 protein: CASSPEAGSRGYTF

D gene: TRBD1
clone size: NA
V gene: TRBV29-1
J gene: TRBJ1-5
CDR3 DNA: TGCAGCGTTCTACAGGGGCGCAATCAGCCCCAGCATTTT
CDR3 protein: CSVLQGRNQPQHF

D gene: NA
clone size: NA
V gene: TRBV15
J gene: TRBJ2-1
CDR3 DNA: TGTGCCACCAGCAGACCCCCTATCACCTACAATGAGCAGTTCTTC
CDR3 protein: CATSRPPITYNEQFF

D gene: TRBD2
clone size: NA
V gene: TRBV7-2
J gene: TRBJ2-7
CDR3 DNA: TGTGCCAGCAGCTTAGTTGTGACTAGCGGGGGGGCCGAGCAGTACTTC
CDR3 protein: CASSLVVTSGGAEQYF

D gene: NA
clone size: NA
V gene: TRBV30
J gene: TRBJ1-2
CDR3 DNA: TGTGCCTGGAGTGTAGCCAGGGGCTATGGCTACACCTTC
CDR3 protein: CAWSVARGYGYTF

D gene: NA
clone size: once
V gene: TRBV6-1
J gene: TRBJ2-7
CDR3 DNA: TGTGCCAGCAGTGCCCGGGGCTACGAGCAGTACTTC
CDR3 protein: CASSARGYEQYF

D gene: NA
clone size: NA
V gene: TRBV19
J gene: TRBJ2-7
CDR3 DNA: TGTGCCAGTAGTATCCCCGGGAACCCCTACGAGCAGTACTTC
CDR3 protein: CASSIPGNPYEQYF

D gene: TRBD2
clone size: NA
V gene: TRBV15
J gene: TRBJ2-3
CDR3 DNA: TGTGCCACCAGCAGAGAAGATAGCGGGAGATACTATTCGGGCACAGATACGCAGTATTTT
CDR3 protein: CATSREDSGRYYSGTDTQYF

D gene: TRBD1
clone size: NA
V gene: TRBV5-1
J gene: TRBJ2-7
CDR3 DNA: TGCGCCAGCACCCTTACGGGACAGGGCTCCTACGAGCAGTACTTC
CDR3 protein: CASTLTGQGSYEQYF

D gene: TRBD2
clone size: NA
V gene: TRBV28
J gene: TRBJ2-2
CDR3 DNA: TGTGCCAGCAAGACGGGACTAGCGGGAGTAGGGACCGGGGAGCTGTTTTTT
CDR3 protein: CASKTGLAGVGTGELFF

D gene: TRBD1
clone size: NA
V gene: TRBV29-1
J gene: TRBJ2-5
CDR3 DNA: TGCAGCGTGGCAGGGGGTCTGACAAAAGAGACCCAGTACTTC
CDR3 protein: CSVAGGLTKETQYF

D gene: NA
clone size: NA
V gene: TRBV6-1
J gene: TRBJ1-5
CDR3 DNA: TGTGCCGGAGGGAGGCAGGGCGCCTACAATCAGCCCCAGCATTTT
CDR3 protein: CAGGRQGAYNQPQHF

D gene: TRBD1
clone size: NA
V gene: TRBV19
J gene: TRBJ2-5
CDR3 DNA: TGTGCCAGTAGGGACAGGGGTTTGTCGGGCAGAGAGACCCAGTACTTC
CDR3 protein: CASRDRGLSGRETQYF

D gene: TRBD2
clone size: NA
V gene: TRBV11-3
J gene: TRBJ2-2
CDR3 DNA: TGTGCCAGCAGTCCGGGACTAGCGGGGGGAGACACCGGGGAGCTGTTCTTT
CDR3 protein: CASSPGLAGGDTGELFF

D gene: NA
clone size: NA
V gene: TRBV21-1
J gene: TRBJ2-3
CDR3 DNA: TGTGCCAGCAGCCGGGTAGCGGGAGCTCCAGATACGCAGTATTTT
CDR3 protein: CASSRVAGAPDTQYF

D gene: NA
clone size: NA
V gene: TRBV18
J gene: TRBJ2-7
CDR3 DNA: TGTGCCAGCTCACCTGACAGCACCTTCTACGAGCAGTACTTC
CDR3 protein: CASSPDSTFYEQYF

D gene: NA
clone size: NA
V gene: TRBV11-2
J gene: TRBJ2-1
CDR3 DNA: TGTGCCAGCAGCTTTATAATCTCCCCCTACAATGAGCAGTTCTTC
CDR3 protein: CASSFIISPYNEQFF

D gene: TRBD1
clone size: NA
V gene: TRBV28
J gene: TRBJ2-5
CDR3 DNA: TGTGCCAGCAGTTTACCTGGGACAGGGGAGGAGACCCAGTACTTC
CDR3 protein: CASSLPGTGEETQYF

D gene: TRBD2
clone size: NA
V gene: TRBV28
J gene: TRBJ2-5
CDR3 DNA: TGTGCCAGCAGTTTATCCAGCGGGGCCCCCGTGCAAGAGACCCAGTACTTC
CDR3 protein: CASSLSSGAPVQETQYF

D gene: NA
clone size: NA
V gene: TRBV29-1
J gene: TRBJ2-3
CDR3 DNA: TGCAGCGTTGATCATGGGACCACGGGACTTACGGATACGCAGTATTTT
CDR3 protein: CSVDHGTTGLTDTQYF

D gene: NA
clone size: once
V gene: TRBV10-3
J gene: TRBJ2-5
CDR3 DNA: TGTGCCATCAGTGTAAACGGTCAAGAGACCCAGTACTTC
CDR3 protein: CAISVNGQETQYF

D gene: NA
clone size: NA
V gene: TRBV6-5
J gene: TRBJ2-7
CDR3 DNA: TGTGCCAGCAGTACCCGACAGGACCACTACGAGCAGTACTTC
CDR3 protein: CASSTRQDHYEQYF

D gene: NA
clone size: few
V gene: TRBV7-9
J gene: TRBJ1-3
CDR3 DNA: TGTGCCAGCAGCTCAACTTACGGGACTGCTGAGGAAAACACCATATATTTT
CDR3 protein: CASSSTYGTAEENTIYF